This T cell receptor beta chain was sequenced in a study of monozygotic twins with inflammatory bowel disease. Each donor supplied more than 2 ml of blood. CDR3 size: 15 residues. CDR1 DFQATT and CDR2 SNEGSKA come from the germline V gene (reference sequence). Every TCR library used approximately 4,000 ng of total RNA. TCRdb reprocessed the 5' RACE reads, with one entry per CDR3 protein and no DNA. The table for this sample gives some 400,000 distinct CDR3 sequences. The sequencing input was blood. The genes are TRBV20-1 and TRBJ2-3; TCRdb's D gene call, TRBD1, goes unchecked for lack of DNA. This receptor was identified in a human donor with ulcerative colitis or Crohn's disease, or a healthy co-twin of an affected twin (not recorded which). CDR3 region: CSAPNRALNTDTQFF.